This TCR beta chain was sequenced for a study of T cells in Graves' hyperthyroidism and ophthalmopathy. For this clonotype: The antigen is not known.

Trimming stripped 6 bases from V and 8 bases from J, with 14 bases between. CDR3 length equals 14 residues. Points from the study as a whole: In validation, the model predicted ophthalmopathy. These predictions came a median about 6 months before onset. Blood also contained most expanded thyroid clonotypes above 0.001. Through a model of 13 V-J features, ophthalmopathy was separated from stable hyperthyroidism.

Each diagnosis drew on symptoms, thyroxine, TRAb, thyroid ultrasound and orbital computed tomography findings. TCR beta CDR3 regions were amplified from RNA. Initially, a first-round RT-PCR of the TCR CDR3 employed the HTBI primer set. TCRdb processed the multiplex PCR reads anew with MiXCR; each CDR3 protein has one entry. The sample includes hundreds of thousands of distinct CDR3 sequences, 45% seen only once; the top ten take roughly 6.5%. This rearrangement joins TRBV12-3 or TRBV12-4 to TRBJ1-6; no clear D gene. This TCR was sampled from an adult man with Graves' disease, either hyperthyroidism or ophthalmopathy (not recorded which). Sample: peripheral blood or thyroid tissue (not recorded which). The CDR3 DNA sequence: TGTGCCAGCAGAGGACGGACTATGGATTCACCCCTCCACTTT. Its translation: CASRGRTMDSPLHF.